Following are 28 T cell receptor beta chains from one sample sequenced in a study of T-cell reconstitution after alpha-beta-depleted transplantation in children. Preparation of the TCRbeta library used unique molecular identifiers. TCRdb re-analysed the PCR reads in MiXCR, keeping a single row per CDR3 protein. This sample has around 580,000 distinct CDR3 sequences; 23% occur once, and the top ten carry 13% to 15%. The specimen was PBMCs, mostly from graft donor cells, collected 360 days after TCRalphabeta/CD19-depleted stem cell transplant. The receptor source for this set is a boy younger than two who had a stem cell transplant for acute myeloid leukemia, so the T cells may come from the graft donor.

This clonotype has more than one count but fewer than ten. The chain couples TRBV6-1 to TRBJ2-7, with no clear D. This CDR3 comprises 13 residues. V was pared by 7 bases and J by 2 bases, with 12 bases between. The V gene's germline CDR1 is MNHNS and CDR2 SASEGT. The CDR3 DNA reads TGTGCCAGCAAGCGACTCGTTGCCTACGAGCAGTACTTC. Its translation is CASKRLVAYEQYF.

Only a few counts were recorded for this clonotype. V is TRBV20-1 and J is TRBJ2-5; D gene unclear. Germline assignment: CDR1 DFQATT and CDR2 SNEGSKA (reference sequence). V was cut by 2 bases and J by 5 bases, with 12 bases left in between. This CDR3 comprises 13 residues. The CDR3 sequence: CSARLASRETQYF. The CDR3 bases are TGCAGTGCTAGATTGGCTAGTAGGGAGACCCAGTACTTC.

The sample holds many counts of this clonotype. The V and J genes are TRBV29-1 and TRBJ2-1, with D possibly called TRBD1 or TRBD2 (6 bases each). The CDR3 is made up of 13 amino acids. CDR1 SQVTM and CDR2 ANQGSEA come from the germline V gene. The V and J ends lost 5 bases and 4 bases respectively, with 12 bases between them. CDR3 nucleotides: TGCAGCGTTCGGGGGCTTAATTACAATGAGCAGTTCTTC. The encoded protein is CSVRGLNYNEQFF.

This clonotype showed up just a few times. The chain uses TRBV27 and TRBJ2-7, with a weak D call TRBD1 (6 bases). Trimming left V 5 bases short and J 6 bases short, with 20 bases between. CDR1 is MNHEY and CDR2 is SMNVEV in the germline V gene (reference sequence). The CDR3 covers 15 residues. The CDR3 reads CASSPRQVAFPEQYV. The CDR3 nucleotides are TGTGCCAGCAGTCCTCGACAGGTTGCCTTTCCCGAGCAGTACGTC.

V and J are TRBV12-5 and TRBJ2-1; 8 bases are shared with TRBD2. After removal of 6 bases from V and 8 bases from J, the junction contained 6 bases not matched to a gene. This CDR3 is 13 amino acids long. Germline CDR1 LGHNT, CDR2 FRNRAP. The CDR3 protein is CASGQTSVDEQFF. CDR3 bases: TGTGCTAGTGGGCAGACTAGCGTGGATGAGCAGTTCTTC.

This clonotype appeared a few times. The gene calls are TRBV28 and TRBJ2-3; D is ambiguous. The CDR3 is 12 amino acids. V gave up 4 bases and J gave up 7 bases, with 9 bases separating them. Germline-derived CDR1 and CDR2 are MDHEN and SYDVKM. DNA of the CDR3: TGTGCCAGCAGTTCCACACGTTATACGCAGTATTTT. Its protein product is CASSSTRYTQYF.

The chain is built from TRBV10-2 and TRBJ1-1; no firm D call. Trimming left V 3 bases short and J 0 bases short, with 11 bases between. The CDR3 runs 15 residues. Germline assignment: CDR1 WSHSY and CDR2 SAAADI. CDR3 protein: CASSEPWSVNTEAFF. CDR3 bases: TGCGCCAGCAGTGAACCCTGGAGTGTGAACACTGAAGCTTTCTTT.

In this sample, this clonotype turned up many times. The rearrangement uses TRBV6-5 and TRBJ2-3; D not resolved. This CDR3 has 16 amino acids. Trimming shortened V by 1 base and J by 0 bases, and 11 bases separated the two germline ends. CDR1 and CDR2 from the germline V gene are MNHEY and SVGAGI. CDR3 region: CASSYLGGTSTDTQYF. In nucleotides, the CDR3 is TGTGCCAGCAGTTACTTGGGCGGCACTAGCACAGATACGCAGTATTTT.

The J gene is TRBJ1-2, the V gene TRBV11-2, with a possible D match to TRBD1 (5 bases). Germline CDR1 and CDR2: SGHAT and FQNNGV. This CDR3 spans 12 amino acids. Trimming pared 8 bases from V and 1 base from J, leaving 8 bases between. In DNA, the CDR3 is TGTGCCAGCGACAGCCTTAACTATGGCTACACCTTC. Translating gives CASDSLNYGYTF.

The chain couples TRBV20-1 to TRBJ2-3; 9 nucleotides agree with TRBD2. Germline CDR1 and CDR2: DFQATT and SNEGSKA (reference sequence). V lost 4 bases, J lost 6 bases, and 14 bases stayed unmatched. This CDR3 has 16 amino acids. The CDR3 sequence is CSATSGLALGLDTQYF. In DNA form, the CDR3 reads TGCAGTGCTACATCTGGACTAGCGCTTGGGCTTGATACGCAGTATTTT.

This clonotype has more than one count but fewer than ten. The chain employs TRBV6-5 and TRBJ1-1; the D gene is possibly TRBD1 (6 bases). With 0 bases removed from V and 10 bases from J, the gap between germline ends came to 12 bases. The CDR3 runs 13 residues. Germline lookup yields CDR1 MNHEY and CDR2 SVGAGI. This CDR3 reads CASSYSRTGRAFF. The CDR3 nucleotides are TGTGCCAGCAGTTACTCGAGAACAGGGAGAGCTTTCTTT.

This clonotype was detected only a few times. This sequence joins TRBV6-6 and TRBJ1-2; D gene unclear. V lost 5 bases and J lost 4, with 5 bases in between. The germline CDR1 and CDR2 sequences are MNHNY and SVGAGI (reference sequence). The CDR3 is 11 residues long. CDR3 sequence (DNA): TGTGCCAGCAGTCCGCGCTATGGCTACACCTTC. As protein: CASSPRYGYTF.

This clonotype was seen more than once but under ten times. This chain uses TRBV10-2 with TRBJ1-1; 9 bases match TRBD1. The CDR3 has 14 amino acids. V lost 5 bases, J lost 3 bases, and 4 bases stayed unmatched. Germline CDR1 WSHSY, CDR2 SAAADI. CDR3: CASSPDRGHTEAFF. The CDR3 nucleotides are TGCGCCAGCAGTCCGGACAGGGGTCACACTGAAGCTTTCTTT.

This clonotype was recorded at least ten times. The chain combines TRBV7-8 with TRBJ1-5, with D hard to call. V was shortened by 1 base and J by 3 bases, with 16 bases between the two germline ends. The V gene's germline CDR1 is SGHVS and CDR2 FQNEAQ. The length of the CDR3 is 17 residues. CDR3 sequence reads: CASSLESLFGVNQPQHF. In DNA, the CDR3 is TGTGCCAGCAGCTTAGAATCCCTATTCGGAGTCAATCAGCCCCAGCATTTT.

This clonotype appeared many times. The chain joins TRBV28 to TRBJ2-3; D remains ambiguous. V lost 6 bases and J 1 base, leaving 8 bases between the germline ends. CDR1 MDHEN and CDR2 SYDVKM come from the germline V gene. This CDR3 comprises 13 residues. CDR3 residues: CASRKFGTDTQYF. In DNA form, the CDR3 reads TGTGCCAGCAGGAAATTCGGCACAGATACGCAGTATTTT.

This clonotype has more than one count but fewer than ten. The rearrangement joins TRBV20-1 to TRBJ2-3, with 8 bases identical to TRBD2. The CDR3 runs to 17 residues. Germline V gives CDR1 DFQATT, CDR2 SNEGSKA (reference sequence). Unmatched junction bases numbered 13, after V lost 0 bases and J lost 5 bases. The CDR3 here is CSARDTRRRLALDTQYF. The DNA of the CDR3 is TGCAGTGCTAGAGATACGAGACGAAGACTAGCGTTAGATACGCAGTATTTT.

The chain employs TRBV29-1 and TRBJ2-6, with D maybe TRBD1 (6 bases). Germline V gives CDR1 SQVTM, CDR2 ANQGSEA. This CDR3 is built from 19 residues. V dropped 0 bases and J dropped 0 bases, with 18 bases sitting between them. CDR3 nucleotide sequence: TGCAGCGTTGAAGATCCGACAGGCCACTCCGCCTCTGGGGCCAACGTCCTGACTTTC. Its protein product is CSVEDPTGHSASGANVLTF.

Note on this clonotype: One end of the junction is discordant with germline, which a read error may explain. J is TRBJ1-1 and V is TRBV20-1; no reliable D call. Germline CDR1 is DFQATT and CDR2 is SNEGSKA (reference sequence). The CDR3 consists of 16 residues. This chain's CDR3 is CCASDRGSYVGTEAFF. The CDR3 coding sequence is TGCTGTGCTAGTGATCGTGGATCCTACGTAGGTACTGAAGCTTTCTTT.

The chain uses TRBV5-1 and TRBJ1-3; D perhaps matches TRBD1 (5 bases). Germline lookup yields CDR1 SGHRS and CDR2 YFSETQ. Between the trimmed V and J ends, which lost 3 bases and 4 bases, there was a span of 17 bases. The CDR3 consists of 16 residues. The CDR3 protein is CASSYFGTRPGNTIYF. The CDR3 DNA sequence: TGCGCCAGCAGCTATTTCGGGACCCGGCCCGGAAACACCATATATTTT.

This clonotype was seen ten or more times. The V and J genes are TRBV20-1 and TRBJ2-3; no definite D call. The CDR3 has 14 residues. Germline V gene data show CDR1 as DFQATT and CDR2 as SNEGSKA (reference sequence). Deletions cut 6 bases from V and 2 bases from J, with 15 bases between. The CDR3 bases are TGCAGTGCCCTAGGCCGGCCCTACACAGATACGCAGTATTTT. This translates into CSALGRPYTDTQYF.

This clonotype was observed a few times. The chain carries TRBV7-6 and TRBJ1-1; tentative D call: TRBD1 (5 bases). The CDR3 consists of 13 residues. Germline-derived CDR1 and CDR2 are SGHVS and FNYEAQ. Between the trimmed V and J ends, which lost 5 bases and 6 bases, there was a span of 13 bases. This CDR3 reads CASSNGGGSEAFF. As DNA, the CDR3 is TGTGCCAGCAGCAATGGGGGGGGTTCTGAAGCTTTCTTT.

The chain recombines TRBV21-1 with TRBJ2-7; the listed D gene, TRBD1, was not tested against the DNA. TRBV21-1 is a pseudogene locus. The CDR3 contains 18 residues. The CDR3 here is CASSKDGTDRGYSYEQYF. The CDR3 nucleotides are TGTGCCAGCAGCAAAGATGGGACTGACAGGGGGTATTCCTACGAGCAGTACTTC.

Only a few counts were recorded for this clonotype. The chain joins TRBV7-2 to TRBJ1-2; D gene ambiguous. V was pared by 6 bases and J by 8 bases, with 16 bases between. This CDR3 has 13 amino acids. The V gene's germline CDR1 is SGHTA and CDR2 FQGNSA. Here the CDR3 DNA reads TGTGCCAGCAGTCCCAGGACCGGGTTAGGCTACACCTTC. It specifies CASSPRTGLGYTF.

In this sample, this clonotype turned up many times. V is TRBV13 and J is TRBJ2-3, with 7 bases matching TRBD2. The J segment lost 0 bases and the V segment lost 0 bases, leaving 15 bases of the junction unmatched. Germline-derived CDR1 and CDR2 are PRHDT and FYEKMQ (reference sequence). The CDR3 is 20 residues long. This CDR3 is CASSLGWDLGTIASTDTQYF. In DNA, the CDR3 is TGTGCCAGCAGCTTAGGCTGGGATCTTGGGACTATCGCTAGCACAGATACGCAGTATTTT.

This clonotype occurred many times. The CDR3 DNA follows: TGTGCCAGCAGCCGACTAGCGGGGGACGGCAATGAGCAGTTCTTC. Translated: CASSRLAGDGNEQFF. The gene calls are TRBV7-9 and TRBJ2-1; TRBD2 aligns across 12 bases. CDR3 size: 15 residues. V shed 5 bases, J shed 6 bases, and the junction held 5 bases outside the gene matches. From germline, CDR1 is SEHNR and CDR2 FQNEAQ (reference sequence).

This clonotype was counted a few times. The chain joins TRBV6-2 or TRBV6-3 to TRBJ2-7, with 12 bases that match TRBD2. J was trimmed by 4 bases and V by 0 bases; bases with no gene match: 10. The CDR3 consists of 18 residues. In germline, CDR1 is MNHEY, CDR2 SVGEGT. Written as DNA, the CDR3 is TGTGCCAGCAGTTACTCCCCCGGACTAGCGGGACCTTTTTACGAGCAGTACTTC. Translation: CASSYSPGLAGPFYEQYF.

The sample holds many counts of this clonotype. This chain links TRBV7-8 with TRBJ2-3; no clear D. Germline CDR1 is SGHVS and CDR2 is FQNEAQ. The length of the CDR3 is 13 residues. V lost 2 bases, J lost 2 bases, and 5 bases lay in between. CDR3 protein: CASSLWFTDTQYF. In DNA, the CDR3 is TGTGCCAGCAGCTTATGGTTCACAGATACGCAGTATTTT.

The chain combines TRBV4-3 with TRBJ2-1; D is unclear. The length of the CDR3 is 14 residues. Germline V gene lookup returns CDR1 LGHNA and CDR2 YSLEER. The germline V and J ends were trimmed by 1 base and 5 bases, with 9 bases remaining between them. CDR3 nucleotide sequence: TGCGCCAGCAGCCAAGTTCCTGAGGACAATGAGCAGTTCTTC. Translating gives CASSQVPEDNEQFF.